The source of this T cell receptor (beta chain) is a study of blood T cell repertoires in COVID-19 (dated by TCRdb to the early 2020s). Broadly, across the study: The collaborator samples originated in the United States, Italy and Spain and spanned the acute and convalescent phases of COVID-19. The material from the prospective study consisted of cDNA or gDNA derived from T cells, B-cell-depleted T cells, or PBMCs. Deeply sampled blood TCRbeta repertoires from subjects exposed to, actively infected with, or recovered from COVID-19 were included in the dataset. The repertoires were made available in a free public database intended to serve as a resource for research on the immune response to SARS-CoV-2. Samples were obtained from the ongoing ImmuneRACE study (first 160 participants) and from over 1,000 subjects provided by 6 global collaborators. Nearly every sample came with metadata listing a de-identified subject ID, COVID-19 status, age in years and sex. Where HLA class I and class II types were available, the types were taken from metadata supplied by the sample provider, not from assay-based typing. General study outcomes and caveats: The amount of clinical and demographic metadata varied by source and participant and was provided uncurated.

Enrolling through a virtual design, the prospective study's participants ranged in age from roughly 18 to 90 years and lived across roughly 23 United States geographic areas. In the prospective study, participants were assigned to cohorts based on the clinical history participants reported in a screening survey and a study questionnaire. A participant counted as exposed if, within 2 weeks of entering the study, that participant had been in contact with someone who had a PCR-confirmed or clinician-diagnosed COVID-19 case. In the prospective study, mobile phlebotomists collected whole blood, serum and a nasopharyngeal or oropharyngeal swab from each participant. Over an approximately 2-month period, participants in the prospective study had the option of providing additional blood draws and questionnaires. Before DNA extraction, blood samples from the prospective study were shipped at room temperature or frozen.

CDR1 LGHNA and CDR2 YSLEER are derived from the germline V gene. Including the terminal cysteine and phenylalanine, the CDR3 comprises 17 residues. Just CDR3 DNA is preserved here, 51 bases in frame from base 1. Relative to germline, V is missing 4 bases and J is missing 3 bases, with 13 bases of the junction outside any gene match. TCRbeta CDR3 regions were amplified from genomic DNA by means of the immunoSEQ Assay, a bias-controlled multiplex PCR. In the original analysis: The number of nucleated cells in each sample was estimated from the amplification of reference gene primers within the assay. To quantify the absolute abundance of each unique TCRbeta CDR3 rearrangement, sequence reads were collapsed and filtered. For each sample, productive Simpson clonality was calculated as the square root of Simpson's diversity index over productive rearrangements. Entries here come from immuneACCESS through TCRdb and include only in-frame sequences with V and J called. Some clones fail to appear in such tables; in the studies checked, an unresolved V gene covers under half of the shortfall, and the cause of the remainder is unknown. V and J calls and clone size are as listed in that table; D and trimming were resolved from the DNA. The sample yields around 270,000 clones; 75% to 90% were counted once. The top ten clones comprise around 3.1% of the sample.

About this clone: Its antigen remains undetermined. Base qualities were left out, and no much larger clone turns up one base away.

The chain links TRBV4-3 with TRBJ2-3; 7 nucleotides in the junction match TRBD2. The sequence was obtained from a woman aged 40 to 50 who had been exposed to COVID-19. Material: PBMCs or T cells enriched from blood (not recorded which). The DNA sequence is given as TGCGCCAGCAGCCTAGAATTAGCGGGTCTGGGGACAGATACGCAGTATTTT. This yields the protein CASSLELAGLGTDTQYF.